This TCR beta chain was sequenced in a study of blood T cell repertoires in COVID-19. Only in-frame clones appear in the TCRdb table, and some are missing; sequencing was by immunoSEQ multiplex PCR. The profile shows approximately 280,000 clones, nearly 90% of them singletons. CDR3 length: 14 amino acids. V was pared by 2 bases and J by 5 bases, with 8 bases between. Germline-derived CDR1 and CDR2 are SGHDT and YYEEEE. What was sequenced was PBMCs or T cells enriched from blood (not recorded which). The source is a woman aged 18-29 years with acute COVID-19. The chain links TRBV5-6 to TRBJ1-6, with D hard to call. DNA of the CDR3: TGTGCCAGCAGCTTTATAGATGATAATTCACCCCTCCACTTT. Translated: CASSFIDDNSPLHF.